The next 17 T cell receptor beta chains were all read from a single sample in a study of blood T cell repertoires in COVID-19. The assay was immunoSEQ multiplex PCR, and TCRdb's table has in-frame clones only and misses some. The sample contains some 120,000 clones, around 86% of which appear only once. Sequencing used peripheral blood. These receptors all stem from a man older than 75 with active or convalescent COVID-19.

The genes are TRBV18 and TRBJ2-7; 13 bases fit TRBD2. The trim removed 4 bases at V and 3 bases at J, leaving 3 bases unmatched. The CDR3 has 15 amino acids. In germline, CDR1 is KGHSH, CDR2 LQKENI. CDR3 nucleotides: TGTGCCAGCTCACTTACTAGCGGGGGGGGCTACGAGCAGTACTTC. This translates into CASSLTSGGGYEQYF.

This chain connects TRBV7-9 to TRBJ1-1, with TRBD1 as a possible D gene (6 bases). The CDR3 contains 17 residues. Trimming removed 1 base at V and 5 bases at J, with 20 bases between. Germline CDR1 reads SEHNR; CDR2 reads FQNEAQ (reference sequence). CDR3 region: CASSLVWRGTRRTEAFF. CDR3 DNA: TGTGCCAGCAGCTTAGTTTGGCGGGGGACACGCAGAACTGAAGCTTTCTTT.

The CDR3 DNA sequence: TGCGCCAGCAGCCGCACCGGGACAGGGGATGAAAAACTGTTTTTT. Residues: CASSRTGTGDEKLFF. This chain connects TRBV4-1 to TRBJ1-4; TRBD1 aligns across 10 bases. CDR1 and CDR2 (germline): MGHRA, YSYEKL. Trimming removed 4 bases from V and 6 bases from J; junction bases left unmatched: 5. The CDR3 consists of 15 residues.

The chain employs TRBV5-1 and TRBJ1-2, with D possibly matching TRBD1 (5 bases). CDR1 is SGHRS, CDR2 YFSETQ, per germline. This CDR3 has 12 amino acids. Trimming removed 8 bases from V and 4 bases from J, with 12 bases in between. CDR3 nucleotide sequence: TGCGCCAGTCAGGGTTTGGGCTATGGCTACACCTTC. Protein product: CASQGLGYGYTF.

The gene calls are TRBV11-2 and TRBJ2-7; 9 bases align to TRBD1. V dropped 3 bases and J dropped 3; count of bases not matched to a gene: 9. CDR1 SGHAT and CDR2 FQNNGV come from the germline V gene. This CDR3 region has 16 residues. DNA of the CDR3: TGTGCCAGCAGCTTCCCGGGACAGGGCGGTTTCTACGAGCAGTACTTC. It specifies CASSFPGQGGFYEQYF.

The V and J genes are TRBV5-1 and TRBJ1-1, with TRBD1 identical over 7 bases. Per the germline V gene, CDR1 is SGHRS and CDR2 is YFSETQ. Unmatched junction bases numbered 5, after V lost 4 bases and J lost 5 bases. The CDR3 is 13 residues long. CDR3 coding DNA: TGCGCCAGCAGCCCAGGGGGAAGTACTGAAGCTTTCTTT. Protein sequence: CASSPGGSTEAFF.

J is TRBJ2-7 and V is TRBV7-9; no firm D call. V lost 0 bases to trimming and J lost 6 bases, with 9 bases between them. The germline gives CDR1 SEHNR, CDR2 FQNEAQ (reference sequence). There are 13 residues in the CDR3. The CDR3 protein is CASSLAAGSEQYF. The CDR3 nucleotides read TGTGCCAGCAGCTTAGCGGCAGGCAGCGAGCAGTACTTC.

This clone was recorded only once. The V and J genes are TRBV7-2 and TRBJ2-3; D is undetermined. The CDR3 is 17 amino acids. The germline gives CDR1 SGHTA, CDR2 FQGNSA. Trimming pared 5 bases from V and 0 bases from J, leaving 18 bases between. CDR3 nucleotide sequence: TGTGCCAGCAGCCTAAGTAGCACCCGGTCTAGCACAGATACGCAGTATTTT. It yields the protein CASSLSSTRSSTDTQYF.

A single count supports this clone. V gene TRBV4-1 combines with J gene TRBJ1-2; no definite D call. The CDR3 runs to 15 residues. V lost 0 bases and J lost 3, with 11 bases in between. In germline, CDR1 is MGHRA, CDR2 YSYEKL. The CDR3 DNA follows: TGCGCCAGCAGCCAAGATGGTCAGCGTTACTATGGCTACACCTTC. Translating gives CASSQDGQRYYGYTF.

The V gene is TRBV29-1, the J gene TRBJ1-3; D is uncertain. The CDR3 extends over 15 amino acids. Germline V gene lookup returns CDR1 SQVTM and CDR2 ANQGSEA. V lost 7 bases, J lost 0 bases, and 16 bases lay in between. The CDR3 sequence is CSARVADSSGNTIYF. The CDR3 bases are TGCAGCGCCCGGGTAGCAGATAGCTCTGGAAACACCATATATTTT.

A remark on this clone: With a much larger clone just one base away, this may be a read error. The sample contains more than one DNA sequence encoding this CDR3. J is TRBJ2-5 and V is TRBV24-1; 8 nucleotides align to TRBD2. The CDR3 runs to 16 residues. V was clipped by 3 bases and J by 1 base; unmatched bases: 6. CDR1 and CDR2 (germline): KGHDR, SFDVKD. CDR3 coding DNA: TGTGCCACCAGTGATACCGGACTAGCAAGCCAAGAGACCCAGTACTTC. Protein sequence: CATSDTGLASQETQYF.

The chain employs TRBV9 and TRBJ2-3, with D perhaps matching TRBD1 (5 bases). Deletions cut 5 bases from V and 2 bases from J, with 15 bases between. Germline V gene sequence: CDR1 SGDLS, CDR2 YYNGEE. The CDR3 spans 15 residues. The CDR3 is CASSQQGPHTDTQYF. In DNA form, the CDR3 reads TGTGCCAGCAGTCAGCAGGGTCCCCACACAGATACGCAGTATTTT.

This chain connects TRBV30 to TRBJ1-6, with 7 bases matching TRBD1. Germline V gene data show CDR1 as GTSNPN and CDR2 as SVGIG (reference sequence). V lost 2 bases to trimming and J lost 7 bases; unmatched junction nucleotides: 11. This CDR3 is 16 amino acids long. In nucleotides, the CDR3 is TGTGCCTGGAGTAGGGAAGGGGGCGCAAACAATTCACCCCTCCACTTT. It codes for CAWSREGGANNSPLHF.

This clone has only a few counts. V is TRBV7-9 and J is TRBJ1-2; no reliable D call. This CDR3 has 15 amino acids. CDR1 is SEHNR, CDR2 FQNEAQ, per germline (reference sequence). V lost 7 bases and J 4 bases, leaving 19 bases between the germline ends. CDR3 DNA sequence: TGTGCCAGCACCCTCTCCGAGGGCCTAAGCTATGGCTACACCTTC. This encodes CASTLSEGLSYGYTF.

The chain links TRBV30 to TRBJ2-7, with 7 bases identical to TRBD2. Germline CDR1 reads GTSNPN; CDR2 reads SVGIG (reference sequence). With 1 base clipped from V and 6 bases from J, the junction kept 12 bases outside the gene matches. The CDR3 has 15 amino acids. The CDR3 loop is CAWSGTTGGRGEQYF. CDR3 nucleotide sequence: TGTGCCTGGAGTGGGACGACCGGGGGGAGGGGCGAGCAGTACTTC.

The rearrangement joins TRBV6-6 to TRBJ2-2, with a possible D match to TRBD1 (6 bases). This CDR3 is built from 14 residues. Germline V gene lookup returns CDR1 MNHNY and CDR2 SVGAGI (reference sequence). Trimming removed 7 bases from V and 2 bases from J, with 11 bases in between. This chain's CDR3 is CASKWDTNTGELFF. The CDR3 DNA reads as TGTGCCAGCAAGTGGGACACAAACACCGGGGAGCTGTTTTTT.

The chain links TRBV9 to TRBJ1-6, with a possible D match to TRBD1 (5 bases). Germline V gene sequence: CDR1 SGDLS, CDR2 YYNGEE. V lost 3 bases and J lost 8, with 21 bases in between. There are 17 residues in the CDR3. For the CDR3, the DNA is TGTGCCAGCAGCGACCCATTCGGAACAGGCTTGTATTCACCCCTCCACTTT. It yields the protein CASSDPFGTGLYSPLHF.